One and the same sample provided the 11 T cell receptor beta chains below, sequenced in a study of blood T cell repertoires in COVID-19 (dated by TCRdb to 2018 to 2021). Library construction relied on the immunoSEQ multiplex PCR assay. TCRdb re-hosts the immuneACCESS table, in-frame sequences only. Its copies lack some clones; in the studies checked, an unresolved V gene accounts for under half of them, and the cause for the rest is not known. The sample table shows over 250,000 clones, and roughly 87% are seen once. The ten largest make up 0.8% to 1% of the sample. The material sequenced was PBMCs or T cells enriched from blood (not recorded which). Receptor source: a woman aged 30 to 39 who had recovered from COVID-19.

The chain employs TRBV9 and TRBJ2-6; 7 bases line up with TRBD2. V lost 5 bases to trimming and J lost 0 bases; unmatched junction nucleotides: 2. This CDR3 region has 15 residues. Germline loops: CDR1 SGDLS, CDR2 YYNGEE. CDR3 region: CASRSGVSGANVLTF. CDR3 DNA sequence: TGTGCCAGCAGGAGCGGGGTCTCTGGGGCCAACGTCCTGACTTTC.

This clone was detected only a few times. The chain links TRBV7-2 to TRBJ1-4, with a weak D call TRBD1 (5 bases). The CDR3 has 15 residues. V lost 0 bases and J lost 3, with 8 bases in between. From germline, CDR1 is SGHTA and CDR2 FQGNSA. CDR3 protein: CASSLAGGSNEKLFF. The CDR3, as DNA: TGTGCCAGCAGCTTAGCTGGGGGGTCTAATGAAAAACTGTTTTTT.

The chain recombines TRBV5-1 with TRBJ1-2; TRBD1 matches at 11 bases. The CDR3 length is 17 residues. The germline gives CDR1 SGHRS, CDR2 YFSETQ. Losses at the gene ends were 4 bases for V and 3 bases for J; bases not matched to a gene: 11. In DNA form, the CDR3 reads TGCGCCAGCAGCCTGCCGGACAGGGGGCAAGTCGACTATGGCTACACCTTC. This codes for CASSLPDRGQVDYGYTF.

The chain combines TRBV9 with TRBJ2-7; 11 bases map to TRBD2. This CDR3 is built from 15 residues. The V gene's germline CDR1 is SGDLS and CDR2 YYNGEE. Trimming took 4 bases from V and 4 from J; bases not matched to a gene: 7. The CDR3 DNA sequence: TGTGCCAGCAGCCCGACCGGGACTAGCGGATACGAGCAGTACTTC. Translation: CASSPTGTSGYEQYF.

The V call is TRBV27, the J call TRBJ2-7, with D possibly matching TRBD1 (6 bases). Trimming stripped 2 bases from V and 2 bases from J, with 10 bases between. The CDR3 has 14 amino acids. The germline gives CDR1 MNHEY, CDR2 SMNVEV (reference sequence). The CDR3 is CASSLAGQTYEQYF. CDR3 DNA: TGTGCCAGCAGTTTAGCAGGACAGACCTACGAGCAGTACTTC.

The CDR3 sequence: CASSFEGGENSPLHF. In DNA, the CDR3 is TGTGCCAGCAGCTTCGAAGGGGGTGAGAATTCACCCCTCCACTTT. V and J are TRBV5-6 and TRBJ1-6; perhaps TRBD1 as D (6 bases). Trimming left V 2 bases short and J 7 bases short, with 13 bases between. CDR1 is SGHDT and CDR2 is YYEEEE in the germline V gene. The CDR3 has 15 residues.

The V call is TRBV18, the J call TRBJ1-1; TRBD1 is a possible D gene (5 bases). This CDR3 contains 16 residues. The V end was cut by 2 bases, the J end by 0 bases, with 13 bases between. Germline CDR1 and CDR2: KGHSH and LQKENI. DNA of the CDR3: TGTGCCAGCTCACCAGGTTGGGGCTCCATGAACACTGAAGCTTTCTTT. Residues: CASSPGWGSMNTEAFF.

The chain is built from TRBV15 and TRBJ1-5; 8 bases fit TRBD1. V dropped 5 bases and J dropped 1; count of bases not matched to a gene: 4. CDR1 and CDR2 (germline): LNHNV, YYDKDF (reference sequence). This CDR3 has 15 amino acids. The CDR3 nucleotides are TGTGCCACCAGCGAGGACAGGGTGAGCAATCAGCCCCAGCATTTT. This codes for CATSEDRVSNQPQHF.

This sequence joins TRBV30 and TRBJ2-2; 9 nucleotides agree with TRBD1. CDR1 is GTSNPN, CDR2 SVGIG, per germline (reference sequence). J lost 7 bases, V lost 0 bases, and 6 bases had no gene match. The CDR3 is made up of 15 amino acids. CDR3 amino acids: CAWSVTGGAGGELFF. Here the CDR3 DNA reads TGTGCCTGGAGTGTCACAGGGGGCGCCGGCGGGGAGCTGTTTTTT.

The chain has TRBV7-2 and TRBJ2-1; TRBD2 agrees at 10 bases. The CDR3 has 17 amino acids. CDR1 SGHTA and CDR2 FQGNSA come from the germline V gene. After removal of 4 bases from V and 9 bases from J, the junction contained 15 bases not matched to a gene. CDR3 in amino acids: CASSWRVKRGGGGEQFF. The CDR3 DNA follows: TGTGCCAGCAGCTGGCGGGTGAAGCGGGGGGGCGGCGGTGAGCAGTTCTTC.

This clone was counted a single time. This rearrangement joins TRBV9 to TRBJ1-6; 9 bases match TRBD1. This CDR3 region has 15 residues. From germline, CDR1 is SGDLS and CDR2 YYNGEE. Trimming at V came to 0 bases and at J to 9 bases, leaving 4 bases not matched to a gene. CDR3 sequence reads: CASSVGGTGLSPLHF. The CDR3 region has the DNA TGTGCCAGCAGCGTAGGCGGGACAGGGCTTTCACCCCTCCACTTT. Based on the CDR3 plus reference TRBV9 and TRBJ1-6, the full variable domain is DSGVTQTPKHLITATGQRVTLRCSPRSGDLSVYWYQQSLDQGLQFLIQYYNGEERAKGNILERFSAQQFPDLHSELNLSSLELGDSALYFCASSVGGTGLSPLHFGNGTRLTVT.